The sequence of this TCR beta chain was determined in a study of T cells in Graves' hyperthyroidism and ophthalmopathy. The TCR beta CDR3 regions underwent amplification using RNA transcripts as the source. The HTBI set primed first-round TCR CDR3 RT-PCR. A single record per CDR3 protein comes from TCRdb applying MiXCR to the multiplex PCR reads. The data contain about 210,000 distinct CDR3 sequences, 17% of them seen just once; the ten biggest clones take up approximately 50%. In its sample, this clonotype was seen many times. These patients, aged 18 to 65, had recently diagnosed hyperthyroidism lasting under 2 months. The PBMCs were sourced from fresh peripheral blood (approximately 10 ml). Trimming cost V 7 bases and J 2 bases, with 14 bases left between them. CDR1 is MNHNS and CDR2 is SASEGT in the germline V gene. This CDR3 is built from 14 residues.

The V call is TRBV6-1, the J call TRBJ1-1, with a weak D call TRBD1 (5 bases). The sequence was obtained from a man aged 50 to 59 with Graves' hyperthyroidism. Input material: blood. The CDR3 DNA sequence: TGTGCCAGCACTCCCGGGACGGGAAACACTGAAGCTTTCTTT. Translating it yields CASTPGTGNTEAFF.